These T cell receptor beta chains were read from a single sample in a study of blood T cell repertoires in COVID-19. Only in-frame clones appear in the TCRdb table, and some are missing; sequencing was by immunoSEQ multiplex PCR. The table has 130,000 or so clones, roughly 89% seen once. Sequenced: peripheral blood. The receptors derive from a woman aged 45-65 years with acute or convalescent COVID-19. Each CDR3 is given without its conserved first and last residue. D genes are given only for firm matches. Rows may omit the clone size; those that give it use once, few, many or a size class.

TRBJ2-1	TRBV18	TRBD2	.	ASSPRLAGLNEQF
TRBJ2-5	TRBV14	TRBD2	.	ASSQTGTSGGYQQETQY
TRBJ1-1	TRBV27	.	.	ASTSNNLGTPKEEAF
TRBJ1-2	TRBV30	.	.	AWSPDSAYGYT
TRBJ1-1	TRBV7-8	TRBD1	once	ASRGAGGYTEAF
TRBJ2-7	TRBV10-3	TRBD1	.	ATRPGQGVSSSYEQY
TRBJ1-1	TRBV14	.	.	ASSQDPGLYTEAF
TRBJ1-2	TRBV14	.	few	ASSQVQNGYT
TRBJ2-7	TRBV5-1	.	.	ASSRNTGSYEQY
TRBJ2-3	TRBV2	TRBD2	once	ASSIRAGGGGTTDTQY
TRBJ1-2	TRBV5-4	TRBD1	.	ASSWGQGQFGGYT
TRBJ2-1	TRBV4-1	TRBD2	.	ASSQDTAGGRNEQF
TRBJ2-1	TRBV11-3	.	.	ASSPGGTGSYNEQF
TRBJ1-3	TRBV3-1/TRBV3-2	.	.	ASSQGRQPAHGSGNTIY
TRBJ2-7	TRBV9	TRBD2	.	ASSVGTSGPFEQY
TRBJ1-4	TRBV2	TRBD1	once	ASRPDRTNEKLF
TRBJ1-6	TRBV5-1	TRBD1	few	ASSSGTGGNSPLH
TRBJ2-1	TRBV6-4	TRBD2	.	ASKGGRFYNEQF
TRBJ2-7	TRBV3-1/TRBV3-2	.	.	ASSQMTEGAYEQY
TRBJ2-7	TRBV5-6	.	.	ASSFARVREQY
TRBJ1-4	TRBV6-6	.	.	ASSYGYTVNEKLF
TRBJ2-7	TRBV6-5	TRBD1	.	ASSSPGQGRREQY
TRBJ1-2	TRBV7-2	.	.	ASSRDKHYGYT
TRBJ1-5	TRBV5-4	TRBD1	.	ASSPRDRVVQPQH
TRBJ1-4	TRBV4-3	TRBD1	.	ASSQMGQGVEKLF
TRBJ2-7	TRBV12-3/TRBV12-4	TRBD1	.	ASRTGGQYEQY
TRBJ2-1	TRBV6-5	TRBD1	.	ASRTGGSYEQF
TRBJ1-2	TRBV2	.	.	ASSVPKANYGYT
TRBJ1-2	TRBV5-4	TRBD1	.	ASSTGQNYGYT
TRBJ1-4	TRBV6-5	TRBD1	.	ASSYSGTVAEKLF
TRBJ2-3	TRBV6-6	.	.	ASGAPTSTDTQY
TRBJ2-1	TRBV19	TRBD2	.	ASSMVAGGAYNEQF
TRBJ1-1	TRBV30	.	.	AWSVFRETEAF
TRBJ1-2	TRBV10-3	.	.	AIGRGLDGYT
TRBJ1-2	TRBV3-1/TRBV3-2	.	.	ASSQGGRGYGYT
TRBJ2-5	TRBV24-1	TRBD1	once	ATSDPRTGVETQY
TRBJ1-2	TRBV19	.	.	ASSPRSGSTNYGYT